This T cell receptor (beta chain) is drawn from a study of vaccination and CD4 T cells after COVID-19 (dated by TCRdb to between 2021 and 2022). Regarding the complete study: Every convalescent patient had a positive nasal swab PCR test for SARS-CoV-2, with mild disease in nine or ten patients and severe disease in one. The convalescent cohort included six males and four females, with two Hispanic individuals, seven Caucasians, two Asians and one multiracial person. Participants got two doses of the Pfizer-BioNTech BNT162b2 vaccine (n=8) or two doses of the Moderna mRNA-1273 vaccine (n=2). Post-COVID blood samples from convalescent patients were collected a median of roughly 100 days after diagnosis, with a range of about 35 to 161 days. Post-vaccine blood samples were taken a median of 72 days after the second vaccine dose, with a range of 14 to 241 days. Culture stimuli were overlapping spike peptide pools from SARS-CoV-2 and from the common cold coronaviruses HCoV-NL63, HCoV-OC43 and HCoV-229E. Control cultures received a CEFX viral epitope pool as the positive control, an HIV-1 Nef peptide pool as the negative control, or no peptide. The spike-specific CD4+ TCR repertoire was compared before and after mRNA vaccination in approximately ten COVID-19 convalescent patients and a few infection-naive healthy vaccine recipients.

The sample's treatment or condition label is to be understood as: roughly 10-day PBMC culture with coronavirus spike peptide pools or control peptides (ViraFEST assay). The study used the ViraFEST assay, which expanded antigen-specific T cells with peptide pools and then identified expanded clonotypes by TCR sequencing. The convalescent patients' positive SARS-CoV-2 PCR tests fell between March and December 2020, which was before the Alpha, Beta and Delta variants emerged in the United States. About 1.8 million PBMCs per well were cultured in IMDM with roughly 5% human AB serum and about 9.7 IU/ml IL-2, plus 10 ug/ml peptide pools. Half of the culture medium was replaced with fresh IL-2-containing medium on days 3 and 7. After 9 to 10 days of culture, CD4+ T cells were isolated by negative selection using the EasySep CD4+ T cell isolation kit. Ficoll-Paque Plus gradient centrifugation was used to isolate PBMCs from whole blood, and the isolated PBMCs were then either used fresh or cryopreserved at -140C. Triplicate wells were generally used for each culture condition.

Library method: PCR. DNA from cultured CD4+ T cells was subjected to TCR sequencing with the Oncomine TCR Beta short-read assay at the Johns Hopkins FTIC core. The QIAamp micro DNA kit was used to extract genomic DNA from the cultured CD4+ T cells. Oncomine TCR Beta libraries made from cultured CD4+ T cells were pooled using unique dual indexes and sequenced on an Illumina iSeq 100. As for the original processing: Non-productive sequences were removed, and CDR3s not starting with C, not ending with F or W, or shorter than 7 amino acids were discarded. Antigen-specific clonotypes were identified with the MANAFEST web application by comparing peptide-stimulated wells with reference and other culture wells. For a clone to be called positive, the clone needed an FDR below 0.05, an odds ratio above 5, and a productive frequency above 0.1% in at least two of three replicate wells. A clonotype was classed as cross-reactive if the clonotype showed significant expansion both in SARS-CoV-2 spike wells and in at least one common cold coronavirus spike condition. CDR3 homology was assessed with Levenshtein distances (stringdist) and unrooted phylogenetic trees (ape) in R version 3.6.1. Clones were called with MiXCR by TCRdb after fastp trimmed the public reads at Q25, and only in-frame beta chains were retained. Every distinct CDR3 protein forms one entry, paired with its most common genes and DNA. The V and J calls shown here were made by TCRdb, not taken from the authors' results. The sample table contains roughly 20,000 distinct CDR3 sequences; only one count was recorded for roughly 50% of them. The ten largest clones capture about 10% of the sample.

The CDR3 runs 16 residues from the cysteine to the phenylalanine. The entry retains the CDR3 DNA only, 48 bases that are in frame from base 1. Sequences SGHVS (CDR1) and FQNEAQ (CDR2) are obtained from the germline V gene. Trimming removed 5 bases from V and 6 bases from J, leaving 22 bases between the germline ends. Overall study results and their limits: In convalescent patients, nearly all vaccine-specific clones (304 of 307) were found to be mono-reactive for SARS-CoV-2 spike rather than cross-reactive with common cold coronaviruses. The number of convalescent patients in the study was relatively small, and the study did not examine early timepoints following natural infection. An increase in the median number of SARS-CoV-2-reactive clonotypes from approximately 21 after infection to roughly 36 after vaccination was observed, but the change was not found to be significant. Among the post-vaccine SARS-CoV-2-reactive clones in convalescent patients, a median about 86% showed up only after vaccination, which suggests vaccine-specific priming.

This clonotype showed up just a few times. Its antigen target is currently unknown. Nothing much larger sits one base from this clone, and base qualities are not available. The V and J segments used are TRBV7-8 and TRBJ1-2; confidence is insufficient to name the D gene. This receptor was taken from a human donor who had recovered from COVID-19. What was sequenced was CD4+ T cells from blood, cultured in vitro. The DNA reads as follows: TGTGCCAGCAGCGAATCTCCAGGCGTTGAGGAGGATGGCTACACCTTC. Translation gives CASSESPGVEEDGYTF.